The 15 T cell receptor beta chains reported below all come from one sample, sequenced in a study of a mutant IDH1 vaccine in newly diagnosed glioma. For these receptors, no antigen is known. Only in-frame clones appear in the TCRdb table, and some are missing; sequencing was by immunoSEQ multiplex PCR. The sample lists around 62,000 clones; approximately 89% were seen once. Time point here: week 11, during vaccination. The content of each vaccine dose was 300 ug of mutant IDH1 20-mer peptide, and topical imiquimod accompanied it. Here the sequenced sample was PBMCs, taken from a glioma patient whose treatment included an IDH1 peptide vaccine. All receptors derive from a man between 40 and 49 years old with glioma.

With regard to this clone: Germline is not matched at one junction end, which may reflect a read error. The V and J genes are TRBV19 and TRBJ2-7; 9 nucleotides line up with TRBD1. The CDR3 loop spans 15 amino acids. Germline V gene sequence: CDR1 LNHDA, CDR2 SQIVND (reference sequence). CDR3 DNA sequence: TGTGCCAGTAGGGGCACGGGACAGGGCTCCCACGAGCAGTACTTC. Translated, it gives CASRGTGQGSHEQYF.

The V call is TRBV4-1, the J call TRBJ2-7; D is unresolved. V was shortened by 4 bases and J by 1 base, with 11 bases between the two germline ends. Germline V CDR1 and CDR2: MGHRA, YSYEKL. The length of the CDR3 is 14 residues. CDR3 sequence: CASSPGIGSYEQYF. CDR3 DNA: TGCGCCAGCAGCCCAGGAATAGGGTCCTACGAGCAGTACTTC.

This clone was detected only a few times. The chain joins TRBV7-2 to TRBJ2-1; 7 positions agree with TRBD1. CDR3 size: 14 residues. Germline CDR1 is SGHTA and CDR2 is FQGNSA. The V and J ends lost 4 bases and 4 bases, in that order; junction bases with no gene match: 4. The CDR3 DNA reads TGTGCCAGCAGCTCACCGGGACAGTACAATGAGCAGTTCTTC. Translation: CASSSPGQYNEQFF.

The rearrangement uses TRBV6-4 and TRBJ2-1; TRBD2 matches at 11 bases. CDR3 length: 15 amino acids. J was trimmed by 8 bases and V by 4 bases; bases with no gene match: 7. Germline values: CDR1 MRHNA, CDR2 SNTAGT. DNA of the CDR3: TGTGCCAGCAGTGGTACTAGCGGGAGTGGCGATGAGCAGTTCTTC. Amino acid sequence: CASSGTSGSGDEQFF.

This chain connects TRBV29-1 to TRBJ2-3; tentatively, D is TRBD1 (6 bases). The CDR3 sequence is 15 residues long. Germline V gene data show CDR1 as SQVTM and CDR2 as ANQGSEA. Trimming removed 8 bases at V and 2 bases at J, with 20 bases between. CDR3 protein: CSFTGNYRTTDTQYF. CDR3 DNA: TGCAGCTTTACAGGGAACTACCGAACCACAGATACGCAGTATTTT.

The V and J genes are TRBV15 and TRBJ1-1; D is ambiguous. The CDR3 is 14 residues long. V lost 6 bases, J lost 2 bases, and 13 bases lay in between. Germline CDR1 reads LNHNV; CDR2 reads YYDKDF (reference sequence). CDR3 loop: CATSKGNENTEAFF. The CDR3 DNA is TGTGCCACCAGTAAGGGTAATGAAAACACTGAAGCTTTCTTT.

This clone has just a few counts. This chain joins TRBV7-9 and TRBJ2-5, with D tentatively TRBD1 (5 bases). This CDR3 is built from 14 residues. Per germline, CDR1 SEHNR and CDR2 FQNEAQ (reference sequence). V lost 6 bases and J lost 3, with 14 bases in between. This CDR3 reads CASSPQGWEETQYF. In nucleotides, the CDR3 is TGTGCCAGCAGTCCTCAGGGTTGGGAAGAGACCCAGTACTTC.

The V and J genes are TRBV6-5 and TRBJ1-1; D perhaps matches TRBD1 (5 bases). CDR1 and CDR2 (germline): MNHEY, SVGAGI. This CDR3 is 15 amino acids long. V was pared by 4 bases and J by 7 bases, with 19 bases between. The CDR3 loop is CASSSGPIGTFEAFF. Written as DNA, the CDR3 is TGTGCCAGCAGTTCGGGACCCATAGGGACCTTTGAAGCTTTCTTT.

The chain links TRBV19 to TRBJ2-1, with 12 nucleotides matching TRBD2. After removal of 5 bases from V and 0 bases from J, the junction contained 5 bases not matched to a gene. Germline V CDR1 and CDR2: LNHDA, SQIVND (reference sequence). This CDR3 has 17 residues. The CDR3: CASSLGLAGSSYNEQFF. As DNA, the CDR3 is TGTGCCAGTAGTCTCGGACTAGCGGGGAGCTCCTACAATGAGCAGTTCTTC.

The chain has TRBV10-3 and TRBJ1-3; 7 nucleotides match TRBD1. V was clipped by 4 bases and J by 2 bases; unmatched bases: 8. Germline V CDR1 and CDR2: ENHRY, SYGVKD. The CDR3 is 16 amino acids. The CDR3 region has the DNA TGTGCCATCAGTGCCTTCATTACAGGGGCTGGAAACACCATATATTTT. Translating gives CAISAFITGAGNTIYF.

The rearrangement links TRBV5-1 to TRBJ1-2; possible D gene TRBD1, 5 bases. This CDR3 spans 12 amino acids. Trimming removed 2 bases from V and 7 bases from J, with 9 bases in between. Germline CDR1 SGHRS, CDR2 YFSETQ. The DNA of the CDR3 is TGCGCCAGCAGCTTTGGAGGGGTTGGCTACACCTTC. Its protein is CASSFGGVGYTF.

The rearrangement links TRBV30 to TRBJ2-2; TRBD1 might be the D (6 bases). Germline CDR1 is GTSNPN and CDR2 is SVGIG (reference sequence). Trimming removed 4 bases at V and 6 bases at J, with 24 bases between. The CDR3 extends over 17 amino acids. CDR3 bases: TGTGCCTGGAAGCATCAGGGGTGGGGTGAGGCGCCCGGGGAGCTGTTTTTT. Its protein is CAWKHQGWGEAPGELFF.

The V and J genes are TRBV14 and TRBJ2-7; the D is unclear. V lost 6 bases and J 2 bases, leaving 8 bases between the germline ends. Germline CDR1 SGHDN, CDR2 FVKESK. There are 12 residues in the CDR3. The CDR3 region has the DNA TGTGCCAGCAGTCATGGGGCCTACGAGCAGTACTTC. Translation: CASSHGAYEQYF.

The chain combines TRBV5-1 with TRBJ2-5; 10 bases are a match to TRBD1. The J segment lost 3 bases and the V segment lost 4 bases, leaving 9 bases of the junction unmatched. Germline V CDR1 and CDR2: SGHRS, YFSETQ. The CDR3 length is 16 residues. The CDR3 here is CASSVGQGVRKETQYF. In DNA, the CDR3 is TGCGCCAGCAGCGTTGGACAGGGGGTGAGAAAAGAGACCCAGTACTTC.

The chain uses TRBV6-6 and TRBJ2-5, with D maybe TRBD2 (5 bases). This CDR3 is built from 14 residues. CDR1 is MNHNY, CDR2 SVGAGI, per germline (reference sequence). The V end was cut by 0 bases, the J end by 2 bases, with 7 bases between. The CDR3 DNA reads TGTGCCAGCAGTTACTCGAGGGATCAAGAGACCCAGTACTTC. This codes for CASSYSRDQETQYF.